This is a list of T cell receptor beta chains from one sample in a study of post-analysis software for immune sequencing data. TCRdb re-called the PCR reads through MiXCR, storing one row per CDR3 protein. Found here are approximately 690,000 distinct CDR3 sequences, 55% to 60% of them singletons; the top ten hold roughly 12%. Source material: blood. These receptors were taken from a girl aged 2-10 years with multiple sclerosis. Both conserved end residues are part of each CDR3. The order of the fields is J gene, D gene, V gene, clone size, CDR3 DNA, CDR3 protein. The D gene is left open where the match is weak. For some rows the clone size is stated as once, few or many, or as a class when expanded; others skip it.

TRBJ2-7	NA	TRBV20-1	NA	TGCAGTGTTAGAGGAAGGACGGACTACGAGCAGTACTTC	CSVRGRTDYEQYF
TRBJ1-1	TRBD1	TRBV7-9	NA	TGTGCCAGCAGCTTAGTAGGGACAGGGGCTGGGAGGACTGAAGCTTTCTTT	CASSLVGTGAGRTEAFF
TRBJ2-3	TRBD1	TRBV5-1	few	TGCGCCAGCAGCTCCGGACAGGGAGGTAGCACAGATACGCAGTATTTT	CASSSGQGGSTDTQYF
TRBJ2-7	TRBD1	TRBV6-2/TRBV6-3	NA	TGTGCCAGCAGCCAGGGGGCTGAGCAGTACTTC	CASSQGAEQYF
TRBJ1-4	TRBD1	TRBV3-1	NA	TGTGCCAGCAGCCAACGGACAGGGGCTAATGAAAAACTGTTTTTT	CASSQRTGANEKLFF
TRBJ2-7	NA	TRBV6-5	NA	TGTGCCAGCCGCGACAGCGGGTTGGGCGCCTACGAGCAGTACTTC	CASRDSGLGAYEQYF
TRBJ2-3	NA	TRBV6-6	NA	TGTGCCAGCAGCACAGAAGGCGATACGCAGTATTTT	CASSTEGDTQYF
TRBJ2-7	TRBD1	TRBV4-2	NA	TGTGCCAGCAGCCAAGATGTGTCTGGGACAGGGGACGACGAGCAGTACTTC	CASSQDVSGTGDDEQYF
TRBJ1-2	TRBD1	TRBV27	few	TGTGCCAGCAGTCCCGAGAGCCGGACAGGCCGAAACCTTAACTATGGCTACACCTTC	CASSPESRTGRNLNYGYTF
TRBJ1-2	TRBD1	TRBV20-1	NA	TGCAGTGCTGTAGGGGGCGCGTACGGCTACACCTTC	CSAVGGAYGYTF
TRBJ2-5	NA	TRBV20-1	NA	TGCAGTGCTAGGCCCCGGCGGCTTCCTCAAGAGACCCAGTACTTC	CSARPRRLPQETQYF
TRBJ2-3	NA	TRBV2	few	TGTGCCAGCCCCCCGTACGGACTCAGCGGCACAGATACGCAGTATTTT	CASPPYGLSGTDTQYF
TRBJ2-7	TRBD2	TRBV29-1	few	TGCAGCGTTGTAAAGGGACTAGACTCCTCCTACGAGCAGTACTTC	CSVVKGLDSSYEQYF
TRBJ1-1	TRBD1	TRBV12-3/TRBV12-4	NA	TGTGCCAGCAGTTTTACAGGGGTTGGAACTGAAGCTTTCTTT	CASSFTGVGTEAFF
TRBJ1-2	NA	TRBV6-6	few	TGTGCCAGCAGCCCTTACCATGGGGGCAACTATGGCTACACCTTC	CASSPYHGGNYGYTF
TRBJ2-5	TRBD1	TRBV12-3/TRBV12-4	NA	TGTGCCAGCACGGTAGACAGGGGGAAAGAGACCCAGTACTTC	CASTVDRGKETQYF
TRBJ2-3	TRBD1	TRBV10-3	NA	TGTGCCGCGACGGACAGGGAGACACATACGCAGTATTTT	CAATDRETHTQYF
TRBJ2-7	NA	TRBV6-6	NA	TGTGCCAGCAGCCCCCCAACTAGAAGCGAGCAGTACTTC	CASSPPTRSEQYF
TRBJ1-2	NA	TRBV20-1	NA	TGCAGTGCTAGAGAAGGGGTTTCCGGCTACACCTTC	CSAREGVSGYTF
TRBJ2-1	TRBD2	TRBV20-1	NA	TGCAGTGCTGCCTGGGAGGGGAATGAGCAGTTCTTC	CSAAWEGNEQFF